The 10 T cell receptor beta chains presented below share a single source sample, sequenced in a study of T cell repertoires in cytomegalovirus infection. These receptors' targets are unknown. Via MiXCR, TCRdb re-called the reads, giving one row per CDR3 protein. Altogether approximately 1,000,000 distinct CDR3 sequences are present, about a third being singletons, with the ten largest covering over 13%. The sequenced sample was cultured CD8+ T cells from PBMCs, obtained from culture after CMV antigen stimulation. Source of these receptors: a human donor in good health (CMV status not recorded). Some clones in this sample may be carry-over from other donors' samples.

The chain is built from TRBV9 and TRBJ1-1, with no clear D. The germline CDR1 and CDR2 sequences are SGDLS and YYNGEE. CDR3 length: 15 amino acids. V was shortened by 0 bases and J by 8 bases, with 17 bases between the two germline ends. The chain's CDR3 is CASSVANSGMTEAFF. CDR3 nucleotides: TGTGCCAGCAGCGTAGCAAACAGCGGGATGACGGAAGCTTTCTTT.

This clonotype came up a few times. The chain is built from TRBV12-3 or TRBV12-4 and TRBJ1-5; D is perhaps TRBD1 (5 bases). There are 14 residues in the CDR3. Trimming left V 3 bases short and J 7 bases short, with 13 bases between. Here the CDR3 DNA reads TGTGCCAGCAGTTTTGTCCGGGGGAACCAGCCCCAGCATTTT. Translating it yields CASSFVRGNQPQHF.

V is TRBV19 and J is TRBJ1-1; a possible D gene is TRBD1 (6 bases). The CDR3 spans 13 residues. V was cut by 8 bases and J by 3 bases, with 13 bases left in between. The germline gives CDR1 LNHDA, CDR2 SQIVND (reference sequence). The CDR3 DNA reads TGTGCCAGTTCCAGGGGATGGGACACTGAAGCTTTCTTT. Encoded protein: CASSRGWDTEAFF.

Here the CDR3 reads CASRGQTDKNIQYF. The CDR3 DNA sequence: TGTGCCAGCAGGGGCCAGACAGACAAAAACATTCAGTACTTC. The V call is TRBV7-6, the J call TRBJ2-4, with D maybe TRBD1 (5 bases). Germline V gives CDR1 SGHVS, CDR2 FNYEAQ. This CDR3 has 14 amino acids. The germline V and J ends were trimmed by 6 bases and 3 bases, with 12 bases remaining between them. Supplemented by reference TRBV7-6 and TRBJ2-4, the full variable domain reads GAGVSQSPRYKVTKRGQDVALRCDPISGHVSLYWYRQALGQGPEFLTYFNYEAQQDKSGLPNDRFSAERPEGSISTLTIQRTEQRDSAMYRCASRGQTDKNIQYFGAGTRLSVL.

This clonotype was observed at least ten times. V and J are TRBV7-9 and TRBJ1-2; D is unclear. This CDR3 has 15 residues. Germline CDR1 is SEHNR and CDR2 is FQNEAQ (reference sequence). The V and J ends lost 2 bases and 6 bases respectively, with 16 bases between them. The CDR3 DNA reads TGTGCCAGCAGCTTATTTAGGCAGCTACCCGATGGCTACACCTTC. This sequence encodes CASSLFRQLPDGYTF.

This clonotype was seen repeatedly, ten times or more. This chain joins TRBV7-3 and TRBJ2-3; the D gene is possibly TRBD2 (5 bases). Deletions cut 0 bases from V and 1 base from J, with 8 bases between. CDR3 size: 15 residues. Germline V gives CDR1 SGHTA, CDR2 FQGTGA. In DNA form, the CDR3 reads TGTGCCAGCAGCTTAACTAGCGCGGGCACAGATACGCAGTATTTT. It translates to CASSLTSAGTDTQYF.

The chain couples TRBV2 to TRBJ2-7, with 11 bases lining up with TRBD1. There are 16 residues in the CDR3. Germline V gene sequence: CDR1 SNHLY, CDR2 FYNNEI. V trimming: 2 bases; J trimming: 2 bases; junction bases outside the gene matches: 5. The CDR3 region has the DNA TGTGCCAGCAGTGAATTGGACAGGGGGCAACCCTACGAGCAGTACTTC. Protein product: CASSELDRGQPYEQYF.

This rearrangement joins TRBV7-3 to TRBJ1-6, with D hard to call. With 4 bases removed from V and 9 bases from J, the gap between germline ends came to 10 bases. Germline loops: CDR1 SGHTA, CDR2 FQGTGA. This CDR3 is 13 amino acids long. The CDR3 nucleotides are TGTGCCAGCAGCTCCGCCTGGGGTTCACCCCTCCACTTT. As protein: CASSSAWGSPLHF. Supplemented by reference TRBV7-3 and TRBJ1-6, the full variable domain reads GAGVSQTPSNKVTEKGKYVELRCDPISGHTALYWYRQSLGQGPEFLIYFQGTGAADDSGLPNDRFFAVRPEGSVSTLKIQRTERGDSAVYLCASSSAWGSPLHFGNGTRLTVT.

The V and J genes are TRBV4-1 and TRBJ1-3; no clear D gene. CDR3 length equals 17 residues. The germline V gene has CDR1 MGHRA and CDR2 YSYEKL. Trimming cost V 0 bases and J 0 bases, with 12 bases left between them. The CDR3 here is CASSQEGQASSGNTIYF. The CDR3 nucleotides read TGCGCCAGCAGCCAAGAAGGCCAGGCGAGCTCTGGAAACACCATATATTTT.

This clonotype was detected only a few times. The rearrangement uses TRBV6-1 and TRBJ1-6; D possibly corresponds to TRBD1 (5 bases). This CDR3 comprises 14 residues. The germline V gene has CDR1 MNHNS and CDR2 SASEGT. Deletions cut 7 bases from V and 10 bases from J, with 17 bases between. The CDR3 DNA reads TGTGCCAGCACCCTCGGGGCCTACACCTCACCCCTCCACTTT. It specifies CASTLGAYTSPLHF.